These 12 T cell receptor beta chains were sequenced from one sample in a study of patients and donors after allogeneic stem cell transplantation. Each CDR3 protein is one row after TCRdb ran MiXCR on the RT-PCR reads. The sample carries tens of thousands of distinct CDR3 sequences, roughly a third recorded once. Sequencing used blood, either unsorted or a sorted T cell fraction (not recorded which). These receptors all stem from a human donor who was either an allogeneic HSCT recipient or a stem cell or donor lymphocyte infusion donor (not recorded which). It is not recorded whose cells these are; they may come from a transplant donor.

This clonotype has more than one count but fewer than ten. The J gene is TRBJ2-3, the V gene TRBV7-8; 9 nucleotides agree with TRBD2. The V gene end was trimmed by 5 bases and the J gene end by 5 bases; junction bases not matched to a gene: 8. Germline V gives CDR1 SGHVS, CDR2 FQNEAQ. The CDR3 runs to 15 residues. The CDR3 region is CASSPIAGDIDTQYF. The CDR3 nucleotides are TGTGCCAGCAGCCCGATAGCGGGAGATATAGATACGCAGTATTTT. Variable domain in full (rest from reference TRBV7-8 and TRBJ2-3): GAGVSQSPRYKVAKRGQDVALRCDPISGHVSLFWYQQALGQGPEFLTYFQNEAQLDKSGLPSDRFFAERPEGSVSTLKIQRTQQEDSAVYLCASSPIAGDIDTQYFGPGTRLTVL.

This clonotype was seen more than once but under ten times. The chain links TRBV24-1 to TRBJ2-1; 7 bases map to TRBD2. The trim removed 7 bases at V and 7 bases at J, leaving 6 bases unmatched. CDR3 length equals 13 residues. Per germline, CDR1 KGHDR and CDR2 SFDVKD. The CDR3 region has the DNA TGTGCCACCAGGGGACTACAAGGGAATGAGCAGTTCTTC. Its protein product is CATRGLQGNEQFF.

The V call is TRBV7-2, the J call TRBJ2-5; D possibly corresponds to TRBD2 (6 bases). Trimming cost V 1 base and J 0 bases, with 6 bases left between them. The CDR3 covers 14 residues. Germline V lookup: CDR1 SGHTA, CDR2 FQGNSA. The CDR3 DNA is TGTGCCAGCAGCTTAGGGAGGGACCAAGAGACCCAGTACTTC. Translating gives CASSLGRDQETQYF.

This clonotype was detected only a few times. The CDR3 region is CASSLGDGNTEAFF. The CDR3 nucleotides are TGTGCCAGCAGCCTAGGAGACGGGAACACTGAAGCTTTCTTT. V gene TRBV7-9 combines with J gene TRBJ1-1; D remains ambiguous. Germline CDR1 reads SEHNR; CDR2 reads FQNEAQ (reference sequence). The CDR3 extends over 14 amino acids. V gave up 5 bases and J gave up 1 base, with 11 bases separating them.

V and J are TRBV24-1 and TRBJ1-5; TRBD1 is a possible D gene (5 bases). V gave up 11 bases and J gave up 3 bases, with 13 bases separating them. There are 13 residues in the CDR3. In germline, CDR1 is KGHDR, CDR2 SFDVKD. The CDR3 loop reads CANRDVDNQPQHF. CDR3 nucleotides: TGTGCCAACCGGGACGTTGACAATCAGCCCCAGCATTTT.

The CDR3 region is CASNRWSHDIYGYTF. The CDR3 bases are TGTGCCAGCAATCGTTGGAGTCACGATATCTATGGCTACACCTTC. This chain connects TRBV6-5 to TRBJ1-2; the D is unclear. V gave up 7 bases and J gave up 4 bases, with 19 bases separating them. CDR1 and CDR2 from the germline V gene are MNHEY and SVGAGI. The CDR3 is 15 residues long.

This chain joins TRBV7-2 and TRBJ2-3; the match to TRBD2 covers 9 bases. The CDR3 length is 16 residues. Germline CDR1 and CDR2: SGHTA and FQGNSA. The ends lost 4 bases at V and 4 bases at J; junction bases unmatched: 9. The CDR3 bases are TGTGCCAGCAGCTACGAGCGGGAGGCTCCAGCAGATACGCAGTATTTT. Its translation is CASSYEREAPADTQYF.

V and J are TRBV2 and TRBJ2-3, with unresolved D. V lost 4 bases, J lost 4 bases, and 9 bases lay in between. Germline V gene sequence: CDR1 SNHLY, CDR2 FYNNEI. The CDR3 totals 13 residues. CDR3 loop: CASSVGLPDTQYF. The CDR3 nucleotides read TGTGCCAGCAGTGTAGGGCTCCCAGATACGCAGTATTTT.

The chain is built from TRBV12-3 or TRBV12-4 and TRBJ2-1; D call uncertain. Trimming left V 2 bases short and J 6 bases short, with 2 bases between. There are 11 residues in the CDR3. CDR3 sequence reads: CASSLPNEQFF. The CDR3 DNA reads TGTGCCAGCAGTTTACCCAATGAGCAGTTCTTC.

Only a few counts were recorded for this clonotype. In DNA, the CDR3 is TGCGCCAGCAGCCAACGGACTAGTGGATACGAGCAGTACTTC. This sequence encodes CASSQRTSGYEQYF. The rearrangement uses TRBV4-3 and TRBJ2-7; 7 bases line up with TRBD2. The CDR3 is made up of 14 amino acids. Trimming took 2 bases from V and 4 from J; bases not matched to a gene: 5. Germline assignment: CDR1 LGHNA and CDR2 YSLEER.

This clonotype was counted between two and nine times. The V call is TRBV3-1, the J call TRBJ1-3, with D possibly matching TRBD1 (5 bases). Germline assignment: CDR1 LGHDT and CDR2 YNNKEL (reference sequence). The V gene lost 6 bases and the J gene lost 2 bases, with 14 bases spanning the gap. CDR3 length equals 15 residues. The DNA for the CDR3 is TGTGCCAGCAGTCGAACGACAGCAACTGGAAACACCATATATTTT. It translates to CASSRTTATGNTIYF.

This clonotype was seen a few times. CDR3 region: CSAREGRVQAFF. Written as DNA, the CDR3 is TGCAGTGCTAGAGAGGGCAGGGTACAAGCTTTCTTT. The chain is built from TRBV20-1 and TRBJ1-1, with D perhaps matching TRBD1 (5 bases). Trimming left V 0 bases short and J 9 bases short, with 11 bases between. The CDR3 runs to 12 residues. Germline-derived CDR1 and CDR2 are DFQATT and SNEGSKA (reference sequence).